In its sample, the clone carrying this T cell receptor beta chain was seen many times. The antigen is undetermined. After removal of 6 bases from V and 1 base from J, the junction contained 2 bases not matched to a gene. CDR3 size: 13 residues. The germline V gene encodes CDR1 SGHTA and CDR2 FQGNSA. TCRdb fed the reads into MiXCR, producing one record per CDR3 protein. The sample includes 600,000 to 700,000 distinct CDR3 sequences, roughly a third of them seen just once. This sample is drawn from a study of T cell repertoires in cytomegalovirus infection. The chain employs TRBV7-2 and TRBJ1-2; 7 nucleotides match TRBD1. The sample in question was cultured PBMCs, obtained from culture after CMV antigen stimulation. The origin of this receptor is a human donor in good health (CMV status not recorded). Some clones in this sample may be carry-over from other donors' samples. The CDR3 DNA reads TGTGCCAGCAGTACAGGGGTTAACTATGGCTACACCTTC. Its protein is CASSTGVNYGYTF.